These 26 T cell receptor beta chains were sequenced from one sample in a study of shared clonotypes between healthy human individuals. Selected positively for CCR7 and CD45RO-negative, naive CD8 cells excluded terminally differentiated effector memory CD45RA+ cells. Clones were sequenced by immunoSEQ multiplex PCR, and TCRdb holds only the in-frame ones, with some missing. Of 450,000 to 700,000 clones in the sample, around 95% were seen once. Input material: naive CD8+ T cells sorted from blood. These receptors came from a woman aged 30 to 39 in good health.

The rearrangement joins TRBV5-1 to TRBJ2-1; TRBD1 aligns across 9 bases. With 4 bases clipped from V and 5 bases from J, the junction kept 4 bases outside the gene matches. CDR3 size: 14 residues. The germline V gene encodes CDR1 SGHRS and CDR2 YFSETQ. The CDR3 nucleotides are TGCGCCAGCAGCGGGACAGGGCGAAACAATGAGCAGTTCTTC. Translating it yields CASSGTGRNNEQFF.

The rearrangement joins TRBV4-1 to TRBJ1-5; 8 bases are shared with TRBD1. The length of the CDR3 is 14 residues. V was pared by 2 bases and J by 5 bases, with 2 bases of the junction left unmatched. Per germline, CDR1 MGHRA and CDR2 YSYEKL. The CDR3 bases are TGCGCCAGCAGCCAATTACAGGGGGATCAGCCCCAGCATTTT. This translates into CASSQLQGDQPQHF.

The rearrangement links TRBV2 to TRBJ1-1; the D gene is possibly TRBD1 (5 bases). The CDR3 is 14 residues long. CDR1 is SNHLY, CDR2 FYNNEI, per germline. The V end lost 10 bases, the J end lost 2 bases, and 17 bases lay between the germline ends. The CDR3 sequence: CAIQERGLNTEAFF. CDR3 DNA sequence: TGTGCCATCCAAGAGAGGGGCCTTAACACTGAAGCTTTCTTT.

The chain employs TRBV7-9 and TRBJ1-1; no clear D gene. From germline, CDR1 is SEHNR and CDR2 FQNEAQ (reference sequence). V lost 5 bases, J lost 0 bases, and 19 bases lay in between. This CDR3 spans 17 amino acids. CDR3 amino acids: CASSIPGESRMNTEAFF. The CDR3 bases are TGTGCCAGCAGCATCCCCGGGGAGAGCCGCATGAACACTGAAGCTTTCTTT.

V usage is TRBV7-2 and J usage is TRBJ2-7; tentative D call: TRBD1 (6 bases). The CDR3 covers 13 residues. Trimming took off 3 bases at V and 4 bases at J, with 10 bases between the two ends. The germline gives CDR1 SGHTA, CDR2 FQGNSA. CDR3 residues: CASSFWTDYEQYF. The CDR3, as DNA: TGTGCCAGCAGCTTCTGGACAGATTACGAGCAGTACTTC.

Remarks on this clone: A much larger clone lies a single base off, so this may be a read error. Other DNA sequences in the same sample also yield this CDR3. CDR3 protein: CASSSSYEQYF. CDR3 in DNA: TGTGCCAGCAGCTCGTCCTACGAGCAGTACTTC. V gene TRBV5-6 combines with J gene TRBJ2-7, with unresolved D. Trimming stripped 3 bases from V and 1 base from J, with 2 bases between. CDR1 and CDR2 (germline): SGHDT, YYEEEE. The CDR3 runs to 11 residues.

V and J are TRBV10-3 and TRBJ2-7; 16 bases match TRBD2. Germline CDR1 is ENHRY and CDR2 is SYGVKD. The V segment lost 10 bases and the J segment 6 bases; nucleotides outside the gene matches: 9. This CDR3 spans 15 amino acids. The CDR3 DNA reads as TGTGCCACCTCGGGACTAGCGGGAGGGCCCTCCGAGCAGTACTTC. Its translation: CATSGLAGGPSEQYF.

J is TRBJ2-7 and V is TRBV2; D is ambiguous. The CDR3 extends over 12 amino acids. V was trimmed by 8 bases and J by 3 bases, leaving 11 bases between them. Germline V lookup: CDR1 SNHLY, CDR2 FYNNEI. DNA of the CDR3: TGTGCCAGCCAACGAGAAGACTACGAGCAGTACTTC. This encodes CASQREDYEQYF.

The genes are TRBV28 and TRBJ2-7; tentatively, D is TRBD1 (5 bases). The germline V gene encodes CDR1 MDHEN and CDR2 SYDVKM. CDR3 size: 15 residues. The V and J ends lost 1 base and 2 bases respectively, with 12 bases between them. CDR3 sequence reads: CASSLYGAPTYEQYF. CDR3 coding DNA: TGTGCCAGCAGTTTATATGGGGCCCCCACCTACGAGCAGTACTTC. The variable domain in full, with the rest retrieved from reference TRBV28 and TRBJ2-7, is DVKVTQSSRYLVKRTGEKVFLECVQDMDHENMFWYRQDPGLGLRLIYFSYDVKMKEKGDIPEGYSVSREKKERFSLILESASTNQTSMYLCASSLYGAPTYEQYFGPGTRLTVT.

J is TRBJ2-3 and V is TRBV19; TRBD2 agrees at 8 bases. In germline, CDR1 is LNHDA, CDR2 SQIVND (reference sequence). The CDR3 covers 15 residues. The J segment lost 0 bases and the V segment lost 1 base, leaving 0 bases of the junction unmatched. The CDR3 reads CASSIGTSSTDTQYF. The CDR3 DNA sequence: TGTGCCAGTAGTATAGGGACTAGCAGCACAGATACGCAGTATTTT. Drawing the rest from reference TRBV19 and TRBJ2-3, the complete variable domain is DGGITQSPKYLFRKEGQNVTLSCEQNLNHDAMYWYRQDPGQGLRLIYYSQIVNDFQKGDIAEGYSVSREKKESFPLTVTSAQKNPTAFYLCASSIGTSSTDTQYFGPGTRLTVL.

This clone has a single count. The chain combines TRBV5-4 with TRBJ2-2, with TRBD2 matching 8 bases. V gave up 2 bases and J gave up 5 bases; unmatched junction bases: 8. This CDR3 has 16 amino acids. Germline lookup yields CDR1 SGHNT and CDR2 YYREEE (reference sequence). CDR3 sequence (DNA): TGTGCCAGCAGCTTTGGCCTAGCGGGTGTGACCGGGGAGCTGTTTTTT. Translated: CASSFGLAGVTGELFF.

J is TRBJ2-3 and V is TRBV27; TRBD1 aligns across 8 bases. This CDR3 contains 14 residues. Germline V lookup: CDR1 MNHEY, CDR2 SMNVEV (reference sequence). Trimming took 6 bases from V and 5 from J; bases not matched to a gene: 7. CDR3: CASRLQTGVDTQYF. CDR3 nucleotide sequence: TGTGCCAGCAGACTACAGACAGGGGTAGATACGCAGTATTTT.

The chain has TRBV6-6 and TRBJ2-2; no firm D call. Germline lookup yields CDR1 MNHNY and CDR2 SVGAGI (reference sequence). Trimming took off 0 bases at V and 0 bases at J, with 8 bases between the two ends. There are 16 residues in the CDR3. CDR3 DNA sequence: TGTGCCAGCAGTTACTCGTCACTAACGAACACCGGGGAGCTGTTTTTT. Protein product: CASSYSSLTNTGELFF.

The sample holds a few counts of this clone. Within the sample, other DNA sequences also encode this same CDR3. The chain is built from TRBV28 and TRBJ1-2; the match to TRBD1 covers 10 bases. The CDR3 has 14 residues. Germline V gives CDR1 MDHEN, CDR2 SYDVKM. With 3 bases clipped from V and 6 bases from J, the junction kept 4 bases outside the gene matches. The CDR3 reads CASSFVGTGDGYTF. CDR3 bases: TGTGCCAGCAGTTTCGTTGGGACAGGGGATGGCTACACCTTC.

The rearrangement uses TRBV28 and TRBJ2-3, with 7 nucleotides matching TRBD2. Losses at the gene ends were 2 bases for V and 0 bases for J; bases not matched to a gene: 2. CDR1 and CDR2 (germline): MDHEN, SYDVKM. The CDR3 runs to 15 residues. Here the CDR3 DNA reads TGTGCCAGCAGTTTACGGGGGGAGAGCACAGATACGCAGTATTTT. It yields the protein CASSLRGESTDTQYF.

The chain is built from TRBV7-8 and TRBJ1-2; no clear D gene. Between the trimmed V and J ends, which lost 1 base and 9 bases, there was a span of 15 bases. This CDR3 contains 14 residues. CDR1 is SGHVS, CDR2 FQNEAQ, per germline. The CDR3 DNA is TGTGCCAGCAGCTTAGTCCGAAACGATATGCGCTACACCTTC. Translation gives CASSLVRNDMRYTF.

J is TRBJ1-5 and V is TRBV19; tentatively, D is TRBD1 (6 bases). Deletions cut 4 bases from V and 5 bases from J, with 6 bases between. Per the germline V gene, CDR1 is LNHDA and CDR2 is SQIVND (reference sequence). The CDR3 loop spans 12 amino acids. The CDR3 protein is CASSKGDQPQHF. DNA for the CDR3: TGTGCCAGTAGTAAGGGGGATCAGCCCCAGCATTTT.

Note on this clone: The same CDR3 also results from other DNA sequences found in this sample. This chain uses TRBV5-6 with TRBJ2-5; D gene unclear. From germline, CDR1 is SGHDT and CDR2 YYEEEE. The CDR3 is 14 residues long. Trimming took 0 bases from V and 2 from J, leaving 8 bases between them. The CDR3 DNA follows: TGTGCCAGCAGCTTGGGTGGAAATCAAGAGACCCAGTACTTC. Amino acid sequence: CASSLGGNQETQYF.

This clone was counted only a few times. The chain couples TRBV19 to TRBJ1-1; D is unresolved. The germline V gene has CDR1 LNHDA and CDR2 SQIVND (reference sequence). Trimming pared 4 bases from V and 6 bases from J, leaving 9 bases between. This CDR3 is built from 12 residues. CDR3 sequence reads: CASSSRPPEAFF. The CDR3 bases are TGTGCCAGTAGTAGTCGACCCCCTGAAGCTTTCTTT. The whole variable domain, remainder taken from reference TRBV19 and TRBJ1-1, is DGGITQSPKYLFRKEGQNVTLSCEQNLNHDAMYWYRQDPGQGLRLIYYSQIVNDFQKGDIAEGYSVSREKKESFPLTVTSAQKNPTAFYLCASSSRPPEAFFGQGTRLTVV.

The gene calls are TRBV7-3 and TRBJ2-2; the D gene could be TRBD1 or TRBD2 (6 bases each). The CDR3 length is 14 residues. V lost 1 base, J lost 6 bases, and 9 bases lay in between. Germline lookup yields CDR1 SGHTA and CDR2 FQGTGA. The DNA for the CDR3 is TGTGCCAGCAGCTTAATGGGGGGCGCCGGGGAGCTGTTTTTT. This gives the protein CASSLMGGAGELFF.

V is TRBV10-3 and J is TRBJ1-1, with D unclear. Germline loops: CDR1 ENHRY, CDR2 SYGVKD. The CDR3 is 12 amino acids. Trimming removed 10 bases at V and 1 base at J, with 10 bases between. Here the CDR3 reads CATGPENTEAFF. As DNA, the CDR3 is TGTGCCACAGGCCCGGAGAACACTGAAGCTTTCTTT.

The V and J genes are TRBV5-6 and TRBJ2-3, with 11 bases identical to TRBD2. Germline CDR1 reads SGHDT; CDR2 reads YYEEEE. The CDR3 spans 19 residues. V trimming: 3 bases; J trimming: 1 base; junction bases outside the gene matches: 13. The chain's CDR3 is CASSSMRTSGLRGTDTQYF. The CDR3 coding sequence is TGTGCCAGCAGCTCTATGCGGACTAGCGGGTTAAGGGGCACAGATACGCAGTATTTT.

This clone was seen only once. This chain links TRBV19 with TRBJ2-1; D unresolved. The CDR3 covers 11 residues. The V end was cut by 3 bases, the J end by 8 bases, with 5 bases between. Germline V gene lookup returns CDR1 LNHDA and CDR2 SQIVND (reference sequence). The CDR3 DNA follows: TGTGCCAGTAGTATGGCATATGAGCAGTTCTTC. This translates into CASSMAYEQFF.

The rearrangement links TRBV28 to TRBJ2-7; D is perhaps TRBD1 (5 bases). Trimming left V 2 bases short and J 1 base short, with 6 bases between. CDR3 length equals 13 residues. Germline CDR1 MDHEN, CDR2 SYDVKM. The CDR3 here is CASSLGASYEQYF. DNA for the CDR3: TGTGCCAGCAGTTTAGGGGCTTCCTACGAGCAGTACTTC.

This clone was counted a few times. This chain connects TRBV11-2 to TRBJ2-2; D is ambiguous. From germline, CDR1 is SGHAT and CDR2 FQNNGV. This CDR3 comprises 10 residues. Trimming cost V 4 bases and J 6 bases, with 0 bases left between them. CDR3 bases: TGTGCCAGCAGCTCCGGGGAGCTGTTTTTT. It encodes CASSSGELFF.

The CDR3 sequence: CATSGNRGTNTEAFF. CDR3 coding DNA: TGTGCCACCAGCGGAAACAGGGGTACGAACACTGAAGCTTTCTTT. This chain joins TRBV15 and TRBJ1-1, with TRBD1 matching 7 bases. The CDR3 runs 15 residues. CDR1 is LNHNV, CDR2 YYDKDF, per germline (reference sequence). V shed 5 bases, J shed 1 base, and the junction held 7 bases outside the gene matches.